These 8 T cell receptor beta chains were all obtained from the same sample, sequenced in a study of CD8 T cells in Susac syndrome. Reverse transcription of roughly 0.5 to 1 ug RNA was performed with random hexamers. MiXCR, run by TCRdb on the immunoSEQ multiplex PCR reads, gives a single entry per CDR3 protein. The sample has some 200,000 distinct CDR3 sequences; around 93% are singletons. Sequencing was performed on CD8+ T cells from PBMCs. These TCRs come from a human donor with Susac syndrome.

The rearrangement links TRBV9 to TRBJ2-2; perhaps TRBD1 as D (6 bases). Per germline, CDR1 SGDLS and CDR2 YYNGEE. The CDR3 consists of 17 residues. Trimming cost V 3 bases and J 2 bases, with 17 bases left between them. The CDR3 sequence: CASSGYALGANTGELFF. The CDR3 region has the DNA TGTGCCAGCAGCGGATACGCCTTGGGGGCCAACACCGGGGAGCTGTTTTTT.

This chain links TRBV28 with TRBJ2-1, with TRBD2 as a possible D gene (7 bases). V was shortened by 2 bases and J by 12 bases, with 17 bases between the two germline ends. The CDR3 runs 14 residues. Germline V gene sequence: CDR1 MDHEN, CDR2 SYDVKM. The CDR3 loop reads CASSLGGALMRQFF. The CDR3 coding sequence is TGTGCCAGCAGTTTAGGGGGGGCCTTAATGAGGCAGTTCTTC. The full variable domain, completed using reference TRBV28 and TRBJ2-1, is DVKVTQSSRYLVKRTGEKVFLECVQDMDHENMFWYRQDPGLGLRLIYFSYDVKMKEKGDIPEGYSVSREKKERFSLILESASTNQTSMYLCASSLGGALMRQFFGPGTRLTVL.

The chain uses TRBV10-1 and TRBJ1-1, with 10 positions matching TRBD1. The V gene end was trimmed by 2 bases and the J gene end by 3 bases; junction bases not matched to a gene: 3. Germline CDR1 WNHNN, CDR2 SYGVQD (reference sequence). The CDR3 consists of 15 residues. CDR3 in DNA: TGCGCCAGCAGTGAGAGCGGACAGGGGGACACTGAAGCTTTCTTT. It yields the protein CASSESGQGDTEAFF.

The V gene is TRBV19, the J gene TRBJ1-1, with D perhaps TRBD1 (5 bases). This CDR3 has 17 residues. The V end was cut by 3 bases, the J end by 1 base, with 18 bases between. Germline V gives CDR1 LNHDA, CDR2 SQIVND (reference sequence). The CDR3 here is CASSMLRGSKGNTEAFF. For the CDR3, the DNA is TGTGCCAGTAGTATGTTAAGGGGATCTAAAGGGAACACTGAAGCTTTCTTT.

The V gene is TRBV29-1, the J gene TRBJ1-2; D call uncertain. Germline CDR1 is SQVTM and CDR2 is ANQGSEA. V gave up 4 bases and J gave up 5 bases, with 8 bases separating them. The CDR3 is made up of 11 amino acids. The CDR3 sequence: CSVGDRYGYTF. The CDR3 DNA is TGCAGCGTTGGAGACCGATATGGCTACACCTTC.

The chain uses TRBV6-5 and TRBJ2-7; TRBD1 matches at 9 bases. V lost 2 bases to trimming and J lost 6 bases; unmatched junction nucleotides: 5. The CDR3 length is 14 residues. Germline V lookup: CDR1 MNHEY, CDR2 SVGAGI. The CDR3 here is CASSYGRTGVEQYF. The DNA of the CDR3 is TGTGCCAGCAGTTACGGTAGGACAGGGGTCGAGCAGTACTTC.

This chain links TRBV5-6 with TRBJ2-7; a possible D gene is TRBD2 (5 bases). The CDR3 sequence is 12 residues long. The V gene lost 4 bases and the J gene lost 3 bases, with 8 bases spanning the gap. Germline CDR1 and CDR2: SGHDT and YYEEEE. The CDR3 nucleotides are TGTGCCAGCAGCACCGGGGACTACGAGCAGTACTTC. Amino acids: CASSTGDYEQYF.

The chain combines TRBV19 with TRBJ2-5; no reliable D call. V lost 3 bases and J lost 4, with 12 bases in between. The CDR3 has 14 residues. Germline V lookup: CDR1 LNHDA, CDR2 SQIVND (reference sequence). This chain's CDR3 is CASSMRHTGETQYF. DNA of the CDR3: TGTGCCAGTAGTATGAGGCACACCGGAGAGACCCAGTACTTC. Full variable domain (rest looked up from reference TRBV19 and TRBJ2-5): DGGITQSPKYLFRKEGQNVTLSCEQNLNHDAMYWYRQDPGQGLRLIYYSQIVNDFQKGDIAEGYSVSREKKESFPLTVTSAQKNPTAFYLCASSMRHTGETQYFGPGTRLLVL.